The sequence of this T cell receptor (beta chain) was determined in a study of blood T cell repertoires in COVID-19. Background on the study: COVID-19 samples collected from the United States, Italy and Spain covered acute and convalescent phases. Nucleic acid was either cDNA or gDNA, and it came from T cells, B-cell-depleted T cells, or PBMCs.

Authors' processing steps: Amplification of reference gene primers provided the estimated nucleated cell counts. Measured with immunoSEQ multiplex PCR; TCRdb has only the in-frame clones, and not every one. V and J calls plus clone size are reproduced from that table; the DNA served to infer D and trimming. The sample consists of hundreds of thousands of clones, almost 85% of them appearing once. The CDR3 is 18 residues long. V lost 2 bases and J lost 0, with 17 bases in between. Sequencing was carried out using peripheral blood. The TCR sequence derives from a man aged 50-59 years with active or convalescent COVID-19. The rearrangement links TRBV23-1 to TRBJ2-1; D unclear. TRBV23-1 counts as an open reading frame of uncertain function. The CDR3 sequence is CASSQPIWYSSSYNEQFF. DNA for the CDR3: TGCGCCAGCAGTCAACCAATATGGTACAGTAGCTCCTACAATGAGCAGTTCTTC.